Each of the 2 T cell receptor beta chains below was sequenced from the same sample in a study of blood T cell repertoires in COVID-19. TCRdb's table, derived via immunoSEQ multiplex PCR, lists solely in-frame clones and lacks some. The sample consists of 200,000 to 250,000 clones, more than 70% of them appearing once. What was sequenced was peripheral blood. These receptors all stem from a woman older than 75 with acute or convalescent COVID-19.

The chain links TRBV10-3 to TRBJ1-2; 10 bases match TRBD1. The CDR3 extends over 13 amino acids. The ends lost 7 bases at V and 6 bases at J; junction bases unmatched: 5. CDR1 and CDR2 (germline): ENHRY, SYGVKD. The CDR3 is CAITQDRGNGYTF. The DNA for the CDR3 is TGTGCCATCACCCAGGACAGGGGGAATGGCTACACCTTC.

The gene calls are TRBV21-1 and TRBJ2-5; the table's D gene call, TRBD2, was not cross checked with the DNA. TRBV21-1 counts as a pseudogene. The CDR3 is made up of 15 amino acids. CDR3 sequence reads: CASSKRSDSPGTQYF. The CDR3, as DNA: TGTGCCAGCAGCAAACGTTCCGACTCCCCTGGGACCCAGTACTTC.